This T cell receptor beta chain was retrieved from a study of T cells in Graves' hyperthyroidism and ophthalmopathy. This clonotype was counted only a few times. The CDR3 contains 15 residues. Germline V gene data show CDR1 as LGHNT and CDR2 as FRNRAP. V gave up 7 bases and J gave up 0 bases; unmatched junction bases: 8. RNA transcripts yielded amplified TCR beta CDR3 regions. An initial round of RT-PCR targeting the TCR CDR3 relied on the HTBI primer set. TCRdb re-derived calls from the multiplex PCR reads in MiXCR, one entry per CDR3 protein. The sample comprises approximately 870,000 distinct CDR3 sequences, around 39% of which are singletons, and approximately 8.7% rests with the top ten.

The origin of this receptor is a man aged 18 to 29 with Graves' hyperthyroidism. The chain employs TRBV12-5 and TRBJ1-1, with 7 bases that match TRBD1. Sequenced input: blood. Here the CDR3 reads CASARDSIMNTEAFF. The CDR3 nucleotides read TGTGCTAGTGCCCGGGACAGCATTATGAACACTGAAGCTTTCTTT.